What follows is one T cell receptor (beta chain) and its context. Original analysis: Cell counts per sample came from amplifying reference gene primers. TCRdb keeps only in-frame clones here, not all; method: immunoSEQ multiplex PCR. That table is the source of V, J and clone size, and D and trimming were worked out from the DNA. The sample records 95,000 to 130,000 clones, around four fifths being singletons. These data belong to a study of blood T cell repertoires in COVID-19. The overall study: Spain, Italy and the United States supplied samples that represented acute and convalescent COVID-19.

V shed 3 bases and J shed 7 bases, with 14 bases lying between them. CDR1 is SGDLS and CDR2 is YYNGEE in the germline V gene. This CDR3 spans 14 amino acids. The chain couples TRBV9 to TRBJ2-1; weak D call: TRBD2 (6 bases). This sequence originates from a man aged 25-40 years with acute or convalescent COVID-19. The sequenced sample was peripheral blood. CDR3 DNA sequence: TGTGCCAGCAGCGCACCGCCCGGAGGGAATGAGCAGTTCTTC. Its protein is CASSAPPGGNEQFF.